This paragraph reports one T cell receptor (beta chain). There is no known antigen for this receptor. The record has no base qualities; no much larger clone is one base away. The trial excluded patients who had a history of autoimmune disease or who were on systemic immunosuppression. Peripheral blood for TCR sequencing was drawn from every dose cohort at baseline, at cycle 4 day 1 and at cycle 7 day 1. The samples were drawn from a first-in-human, open-label, multicenter phase I dose-escalation trial of ivuxolimab. The trial enrolled adults with locally advanced or metastatic head and neck squamous cell, hepatocellular, melanoma or renal cell carcinoma. Before TCR sequencing, CD4+ T cells and CD8+ T cells were sorted from peripheral blood as separate populations. Genomic DNA was extracted from sorted cells for sequencing of the TCRbeta CDR3 region. TCRbeta CDR3 regions were sequenced using the immunoSEQ Assay. Not all clones reach the TCRdb copy of this immuneACCESS table, which keeps in-frame sequences only. Checked studies attribute under half of the gap to unresolved V genes and leave the rest unexplained. The sample contains approximately 60,000 clones, about 90% of them found a single time. The leading ten clones occupy about 4.8% of the sample.

This record comes from a study of OX40 agonist ivuxolimab in advanced cancers. Looking at the study overall: Ivuxolimab was an agonistic, fully human IgG2 monoclonal antibody directed against OX40 (CD134), a costimulatory receptor. Intravenous ivuxolimab was administered to patients every 2 weeks at six dose levels: 0.01, 0.1, 0.3, 1.5, 3 and 10 mg/kg. Of the approximately 54 dose-escalation patients, hepatocellular carcinoma was present in about 20, melanoma in roughly 15, renal cell carcinoma in 9 and head and neck cancer in 9. In the dose-escalation cohort, about four fifths of patients were male, and the mean age was approximately 60 years with a range of roughly 23 to 79. Patients were allowed to have had prior anti-PD-1, anti-PD-L1 or anti-CTLA-4 therapy, and around 43% of the dose-escalation patients had been treated with checkpoint inhibitors. Three dose-escalation patients achieved partial responses, one with hepatocellular carcinoma and two with cutaneous melanoma. The purpose of peripheral TCRbeta sequencing was to test whether ivuxolimab changed TCR sequence diversity and led to clonal T-cell expansion. The paper reports the monotherapy dose-escalation portion (N ≈ 52 patients) of the phase I ivuxolimab trial. Results the study describes overall, beyond this receptor: Which antigens the clonally expanded peripheral T cells were specific for was not determined. After ivuxolimab, expanded clones were on average more numerous among CD8+ T cells than among CD4+ T cells. Low levels of normalized T-cell clonal expansion were also seen in some patients who did not respond. Partial responders in the 0.1-3.0 mg/kg groups had among the lowest normalized peripheral clonal expansion, especially among CD8+ T cells. At doses of 0.1 to 3.0 mg/kg, clonal expansion of both CD4+ and CD8+ blood T cells was observed from baseline to week 6.

According to the germline V gene (reference sequence), CDR1 reads LNHDA and CDR2 reads SQIVND. The CDR3 goes from the cysteine to the phenylalanine over 15 residues. The sequence is cut down to CDR3 DNA, 45 bases in frame from base 1. V is cut by 3 bases and J by 1 base, and the space between the germline ends is 10 bases. Specimen: CD4+ or CD8+ T cells sorted from blood, collected in a trial of the OX40 agonist ivuxolimab. The sequence links TRBV19 to TRBJ1-5; the D gene is not confidently resolved. The receptor was derived from an adult with an advanced solid tumor such as melanoma, head and neck, liver or kidney cancer. The CDR3 amino acid sequence is: CASSMGPTSNQPQHF. The nucleotide sequence is given as TGTGCCAGTAGTATGGGCCCGACGAGCAATCAGCCCCAGCATTTT.